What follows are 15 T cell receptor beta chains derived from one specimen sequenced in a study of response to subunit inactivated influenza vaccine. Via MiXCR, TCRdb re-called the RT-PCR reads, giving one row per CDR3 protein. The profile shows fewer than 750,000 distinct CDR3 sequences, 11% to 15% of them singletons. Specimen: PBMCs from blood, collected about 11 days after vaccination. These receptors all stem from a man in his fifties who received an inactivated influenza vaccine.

Here the CDR3 reads CASSPGQGEETQYF. The CDR3 nucleotides are TGTGCCAGCAGCCCGGGACAGGGGGAAGAGACCCAGTACTTC. This rearrangement joins TRBV11-1 to TRBJ2-5; TRBD1 matches at 11 bases. Germline assignment: CDR1 SGHAT and CDR2 FQDESV (reference sequence). CDR3 length equals 14 residues. V gave up 5 bases and J gave up 3 bases; unmatched junction bases: 2.

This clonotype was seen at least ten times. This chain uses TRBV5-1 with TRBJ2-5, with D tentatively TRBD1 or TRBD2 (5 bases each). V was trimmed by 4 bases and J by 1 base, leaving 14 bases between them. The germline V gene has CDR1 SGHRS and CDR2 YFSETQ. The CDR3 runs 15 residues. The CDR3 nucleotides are TGCGCCAGCAGCGTAGACGGGACCCTCCAAGAGACCCAGTACTTC. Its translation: CASSVDGTLQETQYF. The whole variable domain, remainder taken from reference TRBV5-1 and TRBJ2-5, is KAGVTQTPRYLIKTRGQQVTLSCSPISGHRSVSWYQQTPGQGLQFLFEYFSETQRNKGNFPGRFSGRQFSNSRSEMNVSTLELGDSALYLCASSVDGTLQETQYFGPGTRLLVL.

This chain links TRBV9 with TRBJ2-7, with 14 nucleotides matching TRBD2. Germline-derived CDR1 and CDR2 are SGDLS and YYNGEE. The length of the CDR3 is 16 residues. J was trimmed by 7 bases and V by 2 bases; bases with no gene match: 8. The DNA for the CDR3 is TGTGCCAGCAGCGTCACGGGACTAGCGGGAGTCGGTGAGCAGTACTTC. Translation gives CASSVTGLAGVGEQYF.

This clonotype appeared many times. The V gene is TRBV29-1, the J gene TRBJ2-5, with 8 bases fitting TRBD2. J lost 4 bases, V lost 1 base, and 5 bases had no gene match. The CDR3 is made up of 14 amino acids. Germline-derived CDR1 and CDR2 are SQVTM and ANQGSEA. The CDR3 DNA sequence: TGCAGCGTTGAAGGACTAGCGAGTTCAGAGACCCAGTACTTC. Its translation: CSVEGLASSETQYF.

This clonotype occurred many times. CDR3 amino acids: CASSPANTEAFF. The CDR3 DNA is TGTGCCAGCAGCCCGGCGAACACTGAAGCTTTCTTT. The chain combines TRBV7-8 with TRBJ1-1, with D uncertain. In germline, CDR1 is SGHVS, CDR2 FQNEAQ. CDR3 length: 12 amino acids. Trimming shortened V by 5 bases and J by 1 base, and 5 bases separated the two germline ends.

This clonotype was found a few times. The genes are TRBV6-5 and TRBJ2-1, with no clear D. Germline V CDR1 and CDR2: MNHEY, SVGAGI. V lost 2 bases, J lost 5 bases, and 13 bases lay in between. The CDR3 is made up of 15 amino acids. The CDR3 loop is CASSYISAANNEQFF. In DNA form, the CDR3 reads TGTGCCAGCAGTTACATATCCGCGGCGAACAATGAGCAGTTCTTC.

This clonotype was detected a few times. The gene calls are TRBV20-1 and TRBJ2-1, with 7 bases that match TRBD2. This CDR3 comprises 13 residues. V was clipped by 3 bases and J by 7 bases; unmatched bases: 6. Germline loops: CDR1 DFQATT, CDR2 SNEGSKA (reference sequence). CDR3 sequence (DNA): TGCAGTGCTAGCGCCGGGAGGTTGAATGAGCAGTTCTTC. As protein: CSASAGRLNEQFF.

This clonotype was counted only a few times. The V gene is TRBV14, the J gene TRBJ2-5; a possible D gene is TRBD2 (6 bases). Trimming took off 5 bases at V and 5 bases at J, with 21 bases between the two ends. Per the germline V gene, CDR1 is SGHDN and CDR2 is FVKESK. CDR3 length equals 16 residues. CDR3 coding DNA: TGTGCCAGCAGCTCGATTACCGGGACCGGAGGGGAGACCCAGTACTTC. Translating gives CASSSITGTGGETQYF.

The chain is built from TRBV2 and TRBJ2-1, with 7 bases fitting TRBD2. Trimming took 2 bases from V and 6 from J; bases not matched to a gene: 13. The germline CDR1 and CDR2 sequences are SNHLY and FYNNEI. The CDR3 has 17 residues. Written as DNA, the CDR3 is TGTGCCAGCAGTGAACCGTTGGGGCTAGCGGAGGCCAATGAGCAGTTCTTC. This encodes CASSEPLGLAEANEQFF. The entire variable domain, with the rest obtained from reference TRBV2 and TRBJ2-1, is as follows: EPEVTQTPSHQVTQMGQEVILRCVPISNHLYFYWYRQILGQKVEFLVSFYNNEISEKSEIFDDQFSVERPDGSNFTLKIRSTKLEDSAMYFCASSEPLGLAEANEQFFGPGTRLTVL.

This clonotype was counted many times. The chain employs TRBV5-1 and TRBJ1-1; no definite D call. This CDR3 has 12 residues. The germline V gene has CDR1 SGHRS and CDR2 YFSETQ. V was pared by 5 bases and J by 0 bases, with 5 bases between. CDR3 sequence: CASRALNTEAFF. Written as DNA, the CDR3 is TGCGCCAGCAGGGCCTTGAACACTGAAGCTTTCTTT. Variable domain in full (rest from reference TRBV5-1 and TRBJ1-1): KAGVTQTPRYLIKTRGQQVTLSCSPISGHRSVSWYQQTPGQGLQFLFEYFSETQRNKGNFPGRFSGRQFSNSRSEMNVSTLELGDSALYLCASRALNTEAFFGQGTRLTVV.

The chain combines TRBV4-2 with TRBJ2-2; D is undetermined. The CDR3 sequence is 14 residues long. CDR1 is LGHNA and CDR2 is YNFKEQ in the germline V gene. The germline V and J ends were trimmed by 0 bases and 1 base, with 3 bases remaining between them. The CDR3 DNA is TGTGCCAGCAGCCAAGAAGAGAACACCGGGGAGCTGTTTTTT. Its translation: CASSQEENTGELFF.

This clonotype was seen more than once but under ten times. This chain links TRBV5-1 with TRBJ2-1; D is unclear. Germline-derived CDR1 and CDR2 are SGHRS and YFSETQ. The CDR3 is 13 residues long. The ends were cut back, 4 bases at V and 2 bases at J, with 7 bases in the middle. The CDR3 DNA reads TGCGCCAGCAGCCCTGAGACCTACAATGAGCAGTTCTTC. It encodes CASSPETYNEQFF.

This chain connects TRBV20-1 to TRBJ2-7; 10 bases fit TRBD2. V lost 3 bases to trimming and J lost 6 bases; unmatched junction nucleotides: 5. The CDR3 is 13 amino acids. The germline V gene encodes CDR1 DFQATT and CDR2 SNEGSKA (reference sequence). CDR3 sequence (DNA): TGCAGTGCTAGGAATAGCGGGAGGTCCGAGCAGTACTTC. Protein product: CSARNSGRSEQYF.

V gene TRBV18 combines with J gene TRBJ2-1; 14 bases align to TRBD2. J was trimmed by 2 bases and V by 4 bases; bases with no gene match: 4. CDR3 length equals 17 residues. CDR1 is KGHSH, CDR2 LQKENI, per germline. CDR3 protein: CASSRRTSGRTYNEQFF. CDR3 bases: TGTGCCAGCTCACGCCGGACTAGCGGGAGGACCTACAATGAGCAGTTCTTC.

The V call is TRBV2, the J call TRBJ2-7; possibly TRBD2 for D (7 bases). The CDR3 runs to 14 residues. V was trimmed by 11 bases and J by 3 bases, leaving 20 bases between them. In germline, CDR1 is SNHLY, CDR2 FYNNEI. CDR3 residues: CALKRGGSLYEQYF. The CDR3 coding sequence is TGTGCCTTAAAGAGGGGGGGGAGTCTCTACGAGCAGTACTTC.